Listed here are 17 T cell receptor beta chains from one sample, sequenced in a study of shared clonotypes between healthy human individuals. Profiled with immunoSEQ multiplex PCR; TCRdb holds only in-frame clones, not every one. The data contain some 1,600,000 clones, approximately 98% of them singletons. The source material was naive CD4+ T cells sorted from blood. Indicated subset: CD45RA+ positively selected. The receptors stem from a man aged 25-45 years in good health.

The chain uses TRBV19 and TRBJ1-1; D is ambiguous. Germline-derived CDR1 and CDR2 are LNHDA and SQIVND (reference sequence). The V gene lost 9 bases and the J gene lost 5 bases, with 13 bases spanning the gap. This CDR3 is built from 12 residues. As DNA, the CDR3 is TGTGCCAGCTACACAGAACCGACTGAAGCTTTCTTT. Encoded protein: CASYTEPTEAFF.

This clone has a single count. The rearrangement links TRBV5-1 to TRBJ2-1; D is tentatively TRBD1 or TRBD2 (5 bases each). This CDR3 comprises 16 residues. The germline gives CDR1 SGHRS, CDR2 YFSETQ. Trimming left V 0 bases short and J 16 bases short, with 26 bases between. CDR3 bases: TGCGCCAGCAGCTTGGGGGACCCGCAATCCCTTGAAAGGGGATTCTTC. This gives the protein CASSLGDPQSLERGFF.

The V gene is TRBV7-8, the J gene TRBJ2-3; D remains ambiguous. This CDR3 is built from 14 residues. V was pared by 1 base and J by 6 bases, with 11 bases between. Germline CDR1 and CDR2: SGHVS and FQNEAQ. CDR3 sequence: CASSLDEIGDTQYF. CDR3 nucleotides: TGTGCCAGCAGCTTAGATGAGATAGGGGATACGCAGTATTTT.

The rearrangement uses TRBV18 and TRBJ1-4, with TRBD1 matching 9 bases. CDR1 KGHSH and CDR2 LQKENI come from the germline V gene. The V and J ends lost 2 bases and 8 bases, in that order; junction bases with no gene match: 6. This CDR3 has 15 residues. The CDR3 coding sequence is TGTGCCAGCTCACCAAGGGACAGGGAGGGGGAAAAACTGTTTTTT. The encoded protein is CASSPRDREGEKLFF.

The table lists this clone with a count of one. This chain joins TRBV7-3 and TRBJ2-1; 8 nucleotides align to TRBD2. Germline V gene data show CDR1 as SGHTA and CDR2 as FQGTGA. The CDR3 totals 16 residues. The junction had 10 bases not matched to a gene; V was cut back by 2 bases and J by 7 bases. The CDR3 region has the DNA TGTGCCAGCAGCTTACAAGCGGGAGTCCCTGGGAATGAGCAGTTCTTC. Its protein is CASSLQAGVPGNEQFF.

J is TRBJ2-4 and V is TRBV18, with D possibly matching TRBD2 (7 bases). V was trimmed by 6 bases and J by 5 bases, leaving 20 bases between them. Germline-derived CDR1 and CDR2 are KGHSH and LQKENI. This CDR3 is built from 16 residues. The CDR3 nucleotides read TGTGCCAGCTCCCCCCCCGGGTGGGGGGGGCAAAACATTCAGTACTTC. This sequence encodes CASSPPGWGGQNIQYF.

This clone was detected once. The chain is built from TRBV19 and TRBJ2-7; D possibly corresponds to TRBD1 (5 bases). Trimming removed 8 bases from V and 4 bases from J, with 12 bases in between. This CDR3 is built from 12 residues. CDR1 and CDR2 from the germline V gene are LNHDA and SQIVND (reference sequence). In DNA form, the CDR3 reads TGTGCCAGTGCAACGAAGGGGTACGAGCAGTACTTC. It specifies CASATKGYEQYF.

The V call is TRBV5-1, the J call TRBJ2-1; 8 nucleotides agree with TRBD2. J lost 3 bases, V lost 2 bases, and 4 bases had no gene match. CDR3 length equals 15 residues. Germline CDR1 and CDR2: SGHRS and YFSETQ. CDR3 coding DNA: TGCGCCAGCAGCTTAACTAGCGGACACTACAATGAGCAGTTCTTC. It specifies CASSLTSGHYNEQFF.

The chain recombines TRBV9 with TRBJ2-1, with TRBD2 matching over 7 bases. The trim removed 4 bases at V and 3 bases at J, leaving 4 bases unmatched. The germline V gene has CDR1 SGDLS and CDR2 YYNGEE. The CDR3 is made up of 14 amino acids. Written as DNA, the CDR3 is TGTGCCAGCAGCAAACGGGACTACTACAATGAGCAGTTCTTC. It specifies CASSKRDYYNEQFF.

The genes are TRBV28 and TRBJ1-1; no definite D call. There are 12 residues in the CDR3. Deletions cut 8 bases from V and 10 bases from J, with 17 bases between. Per the germline V gene, CDR1 is MDHEN and CDR2 is SYDVKM. The CDR3 bases are TGTGCCAGCGGAATTGGACGTCGCGGAGCTTTCTTT. Translation gives CASGIGRRGAFF.

This chain joins TRBV19 and TRBJ2-5; 12 bases are a match to TRBD1. CDR1 is LNHDA, CDR2 SQIVND, per germline (reference sequence). This CDR3 spans 15 amino acids. Trimming cost V 8 bases and J 5 bases; bases outside gene matches: 9. CDR3 region: CASGLGQGAFETQYF. Written as DNA, the CDR3 is TGTGCCAGTGGATTGGGACAGGGGGCATTTGAGACCCAGTACTTC.

For this clone: The sample contains more than one DNA sequence encoding this CDR3. The chain recombines TRBV19 with TRBJ2-3, with 8 bases identical to TRBD2. V trimming: 3 bases; J trimming: 6 bases; junction bases outside the gene matches: 2. The CDR3 runs 13 residues. The V gene's germline CDR1 is LNHDA and CDR2 SQIVND (reference sequence). In DNA, the CDR3 is TGTGCCAGTAGTATGGGACTAGGGGATACGCAGTATTTT. Residues: CASSMGLGDTQYF.

The chain joins TRBV28 to TRBJ1-4; TRBD1 matches 9 bases. Losses at the gene ends were 2 bases for V and 8 bases for J; bases not matched to a gene: 9. From germline, CDR1 is MDHEN and CDR2 SYDVKM. This CDR3 is built from 16 residues. The CDR3 region is CASSLQGQGRKEKLFF. In nucleotides, the CDR3 is TGTGCCAGCAGTTTACAAGGACAGGGGAGAAAGGAAAAACTGTTTTTT.

On this clone: The sample contains more than one DNA sequence encoding this CDR3. This chain uses TRBV18 with TRBJ2-5; TRBD1 agrees at 7 bases. V was clipped by 3 bases and J by 3 bases; unmatched bases: 4. The CDR3 extends over 14 amino acids. The germline gives CDR1 KGHSH, CDR2 LQKENI. Here the CDR3 reads CASSPRDRKETQYF. Written as DNA, the CDR3 is TGTGCCAGCTCACCCCGGGACAGAAAAGAGACCCAGTACTTC.

This sequence joins TRBV7-8 and TRBJ1-5, with D hard to call. V lost 1 base to trimming and J lost 5 bases, with 12 bases between them. The CDR3 has 15 amino acids. The V gene's germline CDR1 is SGHVS and CDR2 FQNEAQ. CDR3: CASSLESTSHQPQHF. CDR3 bases: TGTGCCAGCAGCTTAGAATCCACGTCTCATCAGCCCCAGCATTTT.

This chain links TRBV16 with TRBJ2-5; D remains unclear. V lost 0 bases and J lost 5, with 4 bases in between. Germline lookup yields CDR1 KGHSY and CDR2 FQNENV. The CDR3 length is 12 residues. CDR3 in DNA: TGTGCCAGCAGCCAATCGGGGGAGACCCAGTACTTC. Protein sequence: CASSQSGETQYF.

This clone was recorded once. The chain recombines TRBV6-4 with TRBJ2-1, with TRBD2 identical over 11 bases. CDR3 size: 13 residues. The V gene's germline CDR1 is MRHNA and CDR2 SNTAGT. Trimming at V came to 8 bases and at J to 15 bases, leaving 12 bases not matched to a gene. The CDR3 DNA sequence: TGTGCCAGCTCCCTCGGGACTAGCGGAATCCTGTTCTTC. This encodes CASSLGTSGILFF.